This is a list of T cell receptor beta chains from one sample in a study of beta chain features in type 1 diabetes. The data were produced by immunoSEQ multiplex PCR, yet TCRdb's version contains in-frame clones alone and is incomplete. The sample includes approximately 250,000 clones, roughly a tenth of them seen just once. Material for sequencing was naive CD4+ T cells from blood. These receptors were taken from a man aged 30 to 39 with type 1 diabetes. CDR3s include the opening cysteine and the closing phenylalanine or tryptophan. A D gene is named only where the DNA matches it firmly. Clone size is given for some rows only: seen once, a few or many times, or a class if the clone is expanded.

clone size,J gene,D gene,V gene,CDR3 DNA,CDR3 protein
few,TRBJ2-7,TRBD1,TRBV18,TGTGCCAGCTCACCCATGACAGGGCAATCCTACGAGCAGTACTTC,CASSPMTGQSYEQYF
.,TRBJ1-2,TRBD1,TRBV19,TGTGCCAGTAGTCTCGGACAGGGCGAGAACTATGGCTACACCTTC,CASSLGQGENYGYTF
.,TRBJ2-1,.,TRBV20-1,TGCAGTGCCACTGACTACAATGAGCAGTTCTTC,CSATDYNEQFF
.,TRBJ2-2,TRBD1,TRBV9,TGTGCCAGCAGCGTACCCCTGGGACAGGGGGGCACCGGGGAGCTGTTTTTT,CASSVPLGQGGTGELFF
few,TRBJ2-1,.,TRBV4-3,TGCGCCAGCAGCCAACTAAAACAGGGAAGGGGTATGAATGAGCAGTTCTTC,CASSQLKQGRGMNEQFF
.,TRBJ1-6,.,TRBV19,TGTGCCAGTAGTGACACGGGCGGGAATTCACCCCTCCACTTT,CASSDTGGNSPLHF
few,TRBJ2-1,TRBD2,TRBV4-1,TGCGCCAGCAGCCTCGAAGGGCGGGGGAGGGGGTTCTTC,CASSLEGRGRGFF
.,TRBJ2-5,TRBD2,TRBV4-1,TGCGCCAGCAGCCAGGGACTAGCGGTGGAGACCCAGTACTTC,CASSQGLAVETQYF
few,TRBJ1-2,.,TRBV19,TGTGCCAGTAAATGGGGGCCTAACTATGGCTACACCTTC,CASKWGPNYGYTF
few,TRBJ1-6,.,TRBV27,TGTGCCAGCAGTCCAGGGCTTTTCTCCTATAATTCACCCCTCCACTTT,CASSPGLFSYNSPLHF
.,TRBJ2-5,.,TRBV5-1,TGCGCCAGCAGCTTGGAATCTAGGCGGGAGACCCAGTACTTC,CASSLESRRETQYF
.,TRBJ2-1,TRBD2,TRBV9,TGTGCCAGCAGCGTAGTGAAAGCGGGGGGGGGTGAGCAGTTCTTC,CASSVVKAGGGEQFF